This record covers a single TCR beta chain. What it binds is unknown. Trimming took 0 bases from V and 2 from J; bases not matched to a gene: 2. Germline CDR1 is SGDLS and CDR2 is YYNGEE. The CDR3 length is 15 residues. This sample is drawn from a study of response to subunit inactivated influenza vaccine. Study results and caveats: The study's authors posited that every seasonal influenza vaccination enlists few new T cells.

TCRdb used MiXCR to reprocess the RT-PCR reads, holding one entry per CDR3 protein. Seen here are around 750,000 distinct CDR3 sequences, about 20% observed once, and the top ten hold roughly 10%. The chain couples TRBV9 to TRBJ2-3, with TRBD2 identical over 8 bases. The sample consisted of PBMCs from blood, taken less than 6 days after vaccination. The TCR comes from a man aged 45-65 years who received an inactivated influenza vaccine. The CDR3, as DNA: TGTGCCAGCAGCGTAGGACTAGCGATCACAGATACGCAGTATTTT. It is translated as CASSVGLAITDTQYF.